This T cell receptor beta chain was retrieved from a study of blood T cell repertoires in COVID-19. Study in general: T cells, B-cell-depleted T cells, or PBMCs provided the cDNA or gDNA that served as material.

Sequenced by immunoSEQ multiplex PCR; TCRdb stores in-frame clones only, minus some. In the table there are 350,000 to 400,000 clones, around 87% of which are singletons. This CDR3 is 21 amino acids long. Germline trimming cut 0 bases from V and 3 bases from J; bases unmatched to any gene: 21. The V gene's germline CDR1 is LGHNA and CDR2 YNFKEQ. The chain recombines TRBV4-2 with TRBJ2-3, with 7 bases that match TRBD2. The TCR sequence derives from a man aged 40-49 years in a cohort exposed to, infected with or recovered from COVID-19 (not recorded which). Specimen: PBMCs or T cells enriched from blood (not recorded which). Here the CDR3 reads CASSQDRFRAGEGWRTDTQYF. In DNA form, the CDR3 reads TGTGCCAGCAGCCAAGATCGTTTTCGGGCGGGAGAGGGTTGGAGAACAGATACGCAGTATTTT.